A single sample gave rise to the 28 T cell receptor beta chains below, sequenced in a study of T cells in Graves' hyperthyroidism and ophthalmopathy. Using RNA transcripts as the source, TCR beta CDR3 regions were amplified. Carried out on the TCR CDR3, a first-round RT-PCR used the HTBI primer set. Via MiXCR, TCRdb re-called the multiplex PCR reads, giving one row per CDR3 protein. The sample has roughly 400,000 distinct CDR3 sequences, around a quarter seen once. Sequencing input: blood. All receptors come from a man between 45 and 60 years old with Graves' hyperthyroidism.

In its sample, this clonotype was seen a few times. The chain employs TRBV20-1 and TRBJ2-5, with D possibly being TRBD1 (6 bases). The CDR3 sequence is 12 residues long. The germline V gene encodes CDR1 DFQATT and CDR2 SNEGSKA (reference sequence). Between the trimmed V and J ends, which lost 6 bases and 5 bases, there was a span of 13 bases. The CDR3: CSAGASRETQYF. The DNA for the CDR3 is TGCAGTGCGGGGGCTAGCAGGGAGACCCAGTACTTC.

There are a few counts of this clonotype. The CDR3 coding sequence is TGTGCCAGCAACCCCGGCCCAGGACACGAATACAATGAGCAGTTCTTC. Translation gives CASNPGPGHEYNEQFF. The chain has TRBV7-9 and TRBJ2-1; D is possibly TRBD1 (5 bases). The V and J ends lost 7 bases and 4 bases respectively, with 20 bases between them. Germline V gene data show CDR1 as SEHNR and CDR2 as FQNEAQ (reference sequence). CDR3 length: 16 residues.

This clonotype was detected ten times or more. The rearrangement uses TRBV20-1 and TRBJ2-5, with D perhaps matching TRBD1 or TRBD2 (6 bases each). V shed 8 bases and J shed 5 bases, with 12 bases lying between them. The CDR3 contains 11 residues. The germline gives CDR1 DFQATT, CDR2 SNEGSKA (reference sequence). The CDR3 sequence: CSTGARETQYF. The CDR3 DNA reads TGCAGTACGGGGGCGCGGGAGACCCAGTACTTC.

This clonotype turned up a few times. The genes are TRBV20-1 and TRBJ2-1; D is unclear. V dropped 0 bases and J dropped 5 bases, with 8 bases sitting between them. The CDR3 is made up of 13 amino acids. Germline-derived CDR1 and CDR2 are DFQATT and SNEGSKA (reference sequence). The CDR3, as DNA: TGCAGTGCTAGAGATCTGCGAAACAATGAGCAGTTCTTC. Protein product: CSARDLRNNEQFF.

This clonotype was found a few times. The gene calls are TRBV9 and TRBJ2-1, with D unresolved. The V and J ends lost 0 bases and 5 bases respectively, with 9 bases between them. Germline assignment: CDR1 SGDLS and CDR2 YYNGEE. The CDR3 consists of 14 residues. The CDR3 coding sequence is TGTGCCAGCAGCGTAGAGGTGGAAGACAATGAGCAGTTCTTC. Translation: CASSVEVEDNEQFF. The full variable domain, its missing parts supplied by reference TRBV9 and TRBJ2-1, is DSGVTQTPKHLITATGQRVTLRCSPRSGDLSVYWYQQSLDQGLQFLIQYYNGEERAKGNILERFSAQQFPDLHSELNLSSLELGDSALYFCASSVEVEDNEQFFGPGTRLTVL.

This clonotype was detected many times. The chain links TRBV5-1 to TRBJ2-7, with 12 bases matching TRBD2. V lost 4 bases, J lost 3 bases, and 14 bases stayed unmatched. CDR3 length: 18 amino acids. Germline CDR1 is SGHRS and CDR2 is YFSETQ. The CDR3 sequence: CASSPFAPSGRAVYEQYF. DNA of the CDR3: TGCGCCAGCAGCCCATTCGCACCTAGCGGGAGGGCCGTCTACGAGCAGTACTTC. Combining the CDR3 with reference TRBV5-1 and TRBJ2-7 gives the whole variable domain KAGVTQTPRYLIKTRGQQVTLSCSPISGHRSVSWYQQTPGQGLQFLFEYFSETQRNKGNFPGRFSGRQFSNSRSEMNVSTLELGDSALYLCASSPFAPSGRAVYEQYFGPGTRLTVT.

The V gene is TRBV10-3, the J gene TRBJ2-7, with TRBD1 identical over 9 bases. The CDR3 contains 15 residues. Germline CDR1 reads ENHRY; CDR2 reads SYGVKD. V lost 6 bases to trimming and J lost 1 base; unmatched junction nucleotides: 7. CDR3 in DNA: TGTGCCATCAGCTCCGGGACAGGGCTTTCCTACGAGCAGTACTTC. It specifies CAISSGTGLSYEQYF.

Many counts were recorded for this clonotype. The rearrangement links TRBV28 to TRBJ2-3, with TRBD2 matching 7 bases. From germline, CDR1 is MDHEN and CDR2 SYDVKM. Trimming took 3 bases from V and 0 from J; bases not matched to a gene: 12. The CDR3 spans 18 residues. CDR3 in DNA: TGTGCCAGCAGTTTTTGGGGGAGGGCCACTACTAGCACAGATACGCAGTATTTT. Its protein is CASSFWGRATTSTDTQYF.

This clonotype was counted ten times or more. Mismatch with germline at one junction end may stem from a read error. Here the CDR3 reads CASSLGQGNEKLFF. CDR3 DNA sequence: TGTGCCAGCAGTTTAGGACAGGGAAATGAAAAACTGTTTTTT. The J gene is TRBJ1-4, the V gene TRBV5-1; 8 nucleotides align to TRBD1. Germline V gene lookup returns CDR1 SGHRS and CDR2 YFSETQ. This CDR3 comprises 14 residues.

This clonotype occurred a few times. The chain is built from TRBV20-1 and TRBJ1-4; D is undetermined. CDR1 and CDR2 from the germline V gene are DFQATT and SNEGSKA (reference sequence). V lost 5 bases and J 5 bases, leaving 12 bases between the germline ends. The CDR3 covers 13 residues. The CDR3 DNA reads TGCAGTGCTCCCCGGGAGGAGAATGAAAAACTGTTTTTT. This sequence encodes CSAPREENEKLFF.

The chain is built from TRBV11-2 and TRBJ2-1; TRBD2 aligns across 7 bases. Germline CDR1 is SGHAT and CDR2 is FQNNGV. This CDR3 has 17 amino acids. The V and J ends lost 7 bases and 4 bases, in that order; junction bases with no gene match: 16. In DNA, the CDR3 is TGTGCCAGCACCGTAGAATTACGGGCTAGCGGATACAATGAGCAGTTCTTC. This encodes CASTVELRASGYNEQFF. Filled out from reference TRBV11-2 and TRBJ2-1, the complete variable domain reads EAGVAQSPRYKIIEKRQSVAFWCNPISGHATLYWYQQILGQGPKLLIQFQNNGVVDDSQLPKDRFSAERLKGVDSTLKIQPAKLEDSAVYLCASTVELRASGYNEQFFGPGTRLTVL.

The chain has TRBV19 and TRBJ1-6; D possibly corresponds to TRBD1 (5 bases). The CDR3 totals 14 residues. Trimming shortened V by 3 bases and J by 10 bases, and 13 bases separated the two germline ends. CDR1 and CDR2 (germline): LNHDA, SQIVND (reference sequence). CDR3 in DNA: TGTGCCAGTAGTATCGGGCAGGGCGGGTCACCCCTCCACTTT. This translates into CASSIGQGGSPLHF.

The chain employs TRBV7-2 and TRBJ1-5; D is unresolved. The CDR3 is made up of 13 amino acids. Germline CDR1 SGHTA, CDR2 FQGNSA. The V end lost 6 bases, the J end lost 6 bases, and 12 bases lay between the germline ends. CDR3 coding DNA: TGTGCCAGCAGGGAAACATCGGGTCAGCCCCAGCATTTT. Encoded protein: CASRETSGQPQHF.

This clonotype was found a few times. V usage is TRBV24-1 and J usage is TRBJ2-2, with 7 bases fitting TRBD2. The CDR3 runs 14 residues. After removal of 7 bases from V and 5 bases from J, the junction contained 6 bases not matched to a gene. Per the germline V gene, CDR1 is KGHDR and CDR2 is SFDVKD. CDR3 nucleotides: TGTGCCACCAGGAGCGGGGACGAGACCGGGGAGCTGTTTTTT. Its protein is CATRSGDETGELFF.

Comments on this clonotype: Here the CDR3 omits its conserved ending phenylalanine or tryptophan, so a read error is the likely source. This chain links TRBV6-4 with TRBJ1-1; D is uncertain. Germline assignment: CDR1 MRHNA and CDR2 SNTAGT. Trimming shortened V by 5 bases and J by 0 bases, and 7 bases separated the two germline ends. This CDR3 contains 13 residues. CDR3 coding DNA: TGTGCCAGCAGTTCTGGAGTGAACACTGAAGCTTTCTCT. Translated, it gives CASSSGVNTEAFS.

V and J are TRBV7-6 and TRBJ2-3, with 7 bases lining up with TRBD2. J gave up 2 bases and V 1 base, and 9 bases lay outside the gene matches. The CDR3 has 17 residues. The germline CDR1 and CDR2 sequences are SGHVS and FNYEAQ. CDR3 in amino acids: CASSLVLRGRTTDTQYF. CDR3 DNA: TGTGCCAGCAGCTTAGTGCTTCGCGGGAGAACCACAGATACGCAGTATTTT.

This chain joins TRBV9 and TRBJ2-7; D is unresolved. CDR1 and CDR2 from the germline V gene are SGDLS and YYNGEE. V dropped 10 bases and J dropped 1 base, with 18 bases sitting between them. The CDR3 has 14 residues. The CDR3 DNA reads TGTGCCGGCGGACCGAATACACAGTCCTACGAGCAGTACTTC. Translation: CAGGPNTQSYEQYF. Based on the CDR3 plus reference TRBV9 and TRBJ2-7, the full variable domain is DSGVTQTPKHLITATGQRVTLRCSPRSGDLSVYWYQQSLDQGLQFLIQYYNGEERAKGNILERFSAQQFPDLHSELNLSSLELGDSALYFCAGGPNTQSYEQYFGPGTRLTVT.

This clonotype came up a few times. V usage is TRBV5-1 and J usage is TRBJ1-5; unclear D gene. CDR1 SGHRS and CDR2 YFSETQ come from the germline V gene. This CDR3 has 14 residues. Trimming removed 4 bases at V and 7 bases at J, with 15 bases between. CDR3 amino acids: CASSPYEGGQPQHF. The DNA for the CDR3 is TGCGCCAGCAGCCCATACGAGGGTGGGCAGCCCCAGCATTTT. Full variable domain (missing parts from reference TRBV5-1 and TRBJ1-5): KAGVTQTPRYLIKTRGQQVTLSCSPISGHRSVSWYQQTPGQGLQFLFEYFSETQRNKGNFPGRFSGRQFSNSRSEMNVSTLELGDSALYLCASSPYEGGQPQHFGDGTRLSIL.

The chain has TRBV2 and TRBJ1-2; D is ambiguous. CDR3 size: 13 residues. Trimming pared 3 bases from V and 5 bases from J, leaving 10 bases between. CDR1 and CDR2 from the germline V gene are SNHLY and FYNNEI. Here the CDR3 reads CASSEITPYGYTF. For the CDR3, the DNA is TGTGCCAGCAGTGAGATAACACCTTATGGCTACACCTTC.

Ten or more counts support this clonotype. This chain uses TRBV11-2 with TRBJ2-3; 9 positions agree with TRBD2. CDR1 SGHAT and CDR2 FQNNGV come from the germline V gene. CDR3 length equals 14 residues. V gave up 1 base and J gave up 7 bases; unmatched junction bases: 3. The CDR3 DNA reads TGTGCCAGCAGCTTAGGGACTAGCGTTTATACGCAGTATTTT. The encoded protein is CASSLGTSVYTQYF.

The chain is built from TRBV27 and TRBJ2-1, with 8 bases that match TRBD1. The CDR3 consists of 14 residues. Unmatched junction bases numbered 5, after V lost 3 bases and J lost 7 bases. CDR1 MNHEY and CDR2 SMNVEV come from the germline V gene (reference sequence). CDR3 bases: TGTGCCAGCAGTTTGGACAGGGAATTTAATGAGCAGTTCTTC. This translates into CASSLDREFNEQFF.

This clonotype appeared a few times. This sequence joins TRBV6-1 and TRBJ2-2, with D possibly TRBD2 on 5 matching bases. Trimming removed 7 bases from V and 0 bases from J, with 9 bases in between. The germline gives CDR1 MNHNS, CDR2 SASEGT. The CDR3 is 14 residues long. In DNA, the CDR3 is TGTGCCAGCAAAAACGGGGCGAACACCGGGGAGCTGTTTTTT. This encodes CASKNGANTGELFF.

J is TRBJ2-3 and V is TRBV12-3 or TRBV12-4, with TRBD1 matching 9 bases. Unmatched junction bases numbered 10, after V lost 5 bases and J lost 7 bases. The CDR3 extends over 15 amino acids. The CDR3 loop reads CASSPTGGAGNTQYF. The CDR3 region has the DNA TGTGCCAGCAGTCCAACAGGGGGCGCGGGGAATACGCAGTATTTT.

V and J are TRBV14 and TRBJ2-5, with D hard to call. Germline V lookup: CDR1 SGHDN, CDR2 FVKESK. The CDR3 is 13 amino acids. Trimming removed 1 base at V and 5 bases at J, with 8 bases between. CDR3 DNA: TGTGCCAGCAGCCAAGTCCGGACGGAGACCCAGTACTTC. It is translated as CASSQVRTETQYF.

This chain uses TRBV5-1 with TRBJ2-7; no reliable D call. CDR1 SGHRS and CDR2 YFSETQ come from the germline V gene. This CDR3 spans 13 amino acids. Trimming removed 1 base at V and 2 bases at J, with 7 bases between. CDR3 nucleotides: TGCGCCAGCAGCTTGACCCCGGCCTACGAGCAGTACTTC. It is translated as CASSLTPAYEQYF. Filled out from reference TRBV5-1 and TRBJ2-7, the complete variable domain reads KAGVTQTPRYLIKTRGQQVTLSCSPISGHRSVSWYQQTPGQGLQFLFEYFSETQRNKGNFPGRFSGRQFSNSRSEMNVSTLELGDSALYLCASSLTPAYEQYFGPGTRLTVT.

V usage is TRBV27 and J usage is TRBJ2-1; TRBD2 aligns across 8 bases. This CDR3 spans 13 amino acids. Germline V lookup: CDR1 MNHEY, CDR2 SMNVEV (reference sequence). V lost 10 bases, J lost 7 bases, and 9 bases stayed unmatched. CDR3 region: CATSGLASNEQFF. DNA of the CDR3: TGTGCCACCTCAGGACTAGCCTCTAATGAGCAGTTCTTC.

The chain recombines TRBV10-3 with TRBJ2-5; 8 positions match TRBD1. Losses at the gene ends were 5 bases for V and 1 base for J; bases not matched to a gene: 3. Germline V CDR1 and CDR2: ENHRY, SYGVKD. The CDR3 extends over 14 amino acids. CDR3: CAISIGQGQETQYF. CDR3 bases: TGTGCCATCAGTATAGGACAGGGCCAAGAGACCCAGTACTTC.

CDR3 sequence reads: CASSVASGWTEAFF. CDR3 DNA: TGCGCCAGCAGCGTGGCTTCCGGGTGGACTGAAGCTTTCTTT. The chain combines TRBV5-1 with TRBJ1-1; D ambiguous. Trimming pared 4 bases from V and 5 bases from J, leaving 15 bases between. The CDR3 length is 14 residues. The V gene's germline CDR1 is SGHRS and CDR2 YFSETQ.